This T cell receptor beta chain was retrieved from a study of molecular identifiers for immune sequencing clone quantification. Whole-study results and caveats: Among over 950,000 naive cells, as was reported, spiked Jurkat TCR RNA from one cell was detectable. The share of molecules held by clones above 20 RNA copies was over 98% in effector cells and under 1% in naive cells.

Previously described methods and listed TCR primers produced bulk TCR libraries. TCRdb analysed the PCR reads with MiXCR anew, one entry per CDR3 protein. Of tens of thousands of distinct CDR3 sequences in the sample, about 25% were seen once. Concerning this clonotype: Its antigen remains unknown. A read error may explain this, as a much larger clone is one base away.

From around 18,000 to 910,000 sorted cells, naive CD8 libraries were generated with 10%, 30% or 50% RNA. The germline V and J ends were trimmed by 6 bases and 3 bases, with 9 bases remaining between them. The CDR3 has 13 amino acids. The sequence derives from a human donor in good health. Some libraries in this study had Jurkat cell RNA spiked in. The chain links TRBV12-3 or TRBV12-4 to TRBJ1-5; D uncertain. The sequenced material came from naive CD8+ T cells from blood, with Jurkat cell RNA spiked in. The subset was: FACS-sorted CD8+CD4-CCR7+CD45RA+ naive T cells. The CDR3, as DNA: TGTGCCAGCAGCAACTTGAACAATCAGCCCCAGCATTTT. This translates into CASSNLNNQPQHF.